This TCR beta chain was observed in a study of regulatory T cells in long-lasting Graves disease. V dropped 10 bases and J dropped 0 bases, with 5 bases sitting between them. The CDR3 covers 11 residues. This clonotype has a count of ten or more. Its specificity is not known. The study's findings and limits: Persistent disease was associated with favored TRBV28 usage and with favored use of TRBJ1-2 and TRBJ2-5.

Arm-PCR with iRepertoire HTBI primers amplified the CDR3 regions for these TCR beta libraries. TCRdb redid the calling of the multiplex PCR reads with MiXCR, one entry per CDR3 protein. The table has more than 300,000 distinct CDR3 sequences, roughly 15% seen once. This sample's time point: newly diagnosed GD, antithyroid drugs for less than 3 months. Extracted RNA from PBMCs served as the source of the TCR library. Another study also made use of these data, one on T cells in Graves' hyperthyroidism and ophthalmopathy. As that report states: The TCR CDR3 first-round RT-PCR relied on the HTBI primer set. Also found in blood were most expanded thyroid clonotypes above 0.001.

Sequences were derived from peripheral blood mononuclear cells (PBMCs), sampled at new diagnosis, from a patient treated with antithyroid drugs. This TCR was sampled from a woman between 18 and 29 years old with Graves disease. This chain uses TRBV12-3 or TRBV12-4 with TRBJ2-3; D ambiguous. CDR3 amino acids: CATASTDTQYF. The CDR3 DNA reads TGTGCCACCGCAAGCACAGATACGCAGTATTTT.